This T cell receptor beta chain is drawn from a study of shared clonotypes between healthy human individuals. Study-level background: Per donor, three plates held CD4 naive cells, three held CD4 memory, two held CD8 naive and one held CD8 memory. Study results and limitations: Generally, naive subsets came out with larger estimated richness than memory subsets. Lower generation probabilities were found for non-shared clonotypes than for those shared by all four donors.

About this clone itself: Its antigen is still unknown.

V lost 2 bases, J lost 2 bases, and 18 bases lay in between. Germline-derived CDR1 and CDR2 are KGHSH and LQKENI. This CDR3 comprises 17 residues. The DNA input per sorted-subset replicate PCR was 200 ng, corresponding to 25,000 to 35,000 T cell genomes. Profiled with immunoSEQ multiplex PCR; TCRdb holds only in-frame clones, not every one. Seen here are some 2.1 million clones, around 95% observed once, and the top ten hold 0.13%. The source material was naive CD4+ T cells sorted from blood. The subset is: CD45RA+ positively selected. This rearrangement joins TRBV18 to TRBJ1-2; D is undetermined. The receptor's source is a man younger than 30 in good health. The DNA for the CDR3 is TGTGCCAGCTCACCAGGGGATAGAAGACCGCTAAACTATGGCTACACCTTC. This sequence encodes CASSPGDRRPLNYGYTF.